These 32 T cell receptor beta chains were sequenced from one sample in a study of shared clonotypes between healthy human individuals. Method: immunoSEQ multiplex PCR; TCRdb's copy keeps in-frame clones and lacks some. The sample has some 2.1 million clones; roughly 94% are singletons. The sequenced sample consisted of naive CD4+ T cells sorted from blood. Stated subset: CD45RA+ positively selected. These receptors all come from a man younger than 30 in good health.

The genes are TRBV6-6 and TRBJ1-4; D remains unclear. With 5 bases removed from V and 7 bases from J, the gap between germline ends came to 17 bases. This CDR3 is built from 15 residues. Germline V gene lookup returns CDR1 MNHNY and CDR2 SVGAGI (reference sequence). DNA of the CDR3: TGTGCCAGCAGTCCAGGAGGGAATGCGGCTGAAAAACTGTTTTTT. The encoded protein is CASSPGGNAAEKLFF.

Comments on this clone: The same CDR3 is also encoded by other DNA sequences in this sample. The V gene is TRBV7-8, the J gene TRBJ2-2; D gene uncertain. This CDR3 is 13 amino acids long. V was trimmed by 1 base and J by 4 bases, leaving 4 bases between them. Germline V lookup: CDR1 SGHVS, CDR2 FQNEAQ. CDR3 in DNA: TGTGCCAGCAGCTTAGGGGCCACCGGGGAGCTGTTTTTT. As protein: CASSLGATGELFF.

The chain couples TRBV6-5 to TRBJ1-1, with D maybe TRBD1 (5 bases). Trimming removed 6 bases at V and 7 bases at J, with 9 bases between. The CDR3 contains 11 residues. The V gene's germline CDR1 is MNHEY and CDR2 SVGAGI. Here the CDR3 reads CASRTQGEAFF. The CDR3 bases are TGTGCCAGCAGGACTCAGGGTGAAGCTTTCTTT.

This chain connects TRBV10-2 to TRBJ1-1; D unresolved. V shed 3 bases and J shed 2 bases, with 7 bases lying between them. Per germline, CDR1 WSHSY and CDR2 SAAADI. CDR3 size: 13 residues. The CDR3 is CASSDRVNTEAFF. As DNA, the CDR3 is TGCGCCAGCAGTGATAGGGTAAACACTGAAGCTTTCTTT.

This clone appeared a single time. The genes are TRBV7-9 and TRBJ1-4; maybe TRBD1 (5 bases). Per the germline V gene, CDR1 is SEHNR and CDR2 is FQNEAQ (reference sequence). V dropped 0 bases and J dropped 13 bases, with 12 bases sitting between them. The length of the CDR3 is 13 residues. The CDR3 nucleotides are TGTGCCAGCAGCTTAGCGGCGAAAGGGGTACTGTTTTTT. It codes for CASSLAAKGVLFF.

The chain links TRBV7-9 to TRBJ1-1; 9 bases are shared with TRBD1. V lost 6 bases, J lost 5 bases, and 7 bases stayed unmatched. There are 14 residues in the CDR3. CDR1 is SEHNR and CDR2 is FQNEAQ in the germline V gene (reference sequence). As DNA, the CDR3 is TGTGCCAGCAGGGCTACAGGGGGCCATACTGAAGCTTTCTTT. It codes for CASRATGGHTEAFF.

Concerning this clone itself: Other DNA sequences of this sample code for an identical CDR3. V and J are TRBV5-1 and TRBJ2-7; TRBD1 might be the D (5 bases). Trimming pared 0 bases from V and 5 bases from J, leaving 6 bases between. From germline, CDR1 is SGHRS and CDR2 YFSETQ. The CDR3 is 12 amino acids. CDR3 amino acids: CASSLAGNEQYF. DNA for the CDR3: TGCGCCAGCAGCTTGGCAGGGAACGAGCAGTACTTC.

The chain has TRBV5-4 and TRBJ1-2; TRBD1 matches 7 bases. With V trimmed by 4 bases and J by 8 bases, 11 bases remained unmatched. The CDR3 spans 14 residues. Germline-derived CDR1 and CDR2 are SGHNT and YYREEE (reference sequence). In DNA, the CDR3 is TGTGCCAGCAGCCTAGGACGGGCACAGGGGGGCTACACCTTC. It yields the protein CASSLGRAQGGYTF.

The gene calls are TRBV10-3 and TRBJ2-2; D is unclear. Germline assignment: CDR1 ENHRY and CDR2 SYGVKD. This CDR3 is built from 16 residues. Trimming pared 0 bases from V and 4 bases from J, leaving 12 bases between. CDR3 DNA sequence: TGTGCCATCAGTGAGTCGAAATCGGGTAGCACCGGGGAGCTGTTTTTT. This codes for CAISESKSGSTGELFF.

The genes are TRBV5-4 and TRBJ2-2; D might be TRBD1 or TRBD2, each matching 5 bases. CDR3 size: 14 residues. Trimming took 6 bases from V and 5 from J, leaving 14 bases between them. Germline values: CDR1 SGHNT, CDR2 YYREEE (reference sequence). The CDR3 coding sequence is TGTGCCAGCAATGGGCAGGGAGATACCGGGGAGCTGTTTTTT. This gives the protein CASNGQGDTGELFF.

V is TRBV6-6 and J is TRBJ1-2; 7 nucleotides line up with TRBD1. The germline gives CDR1 MNHNY, CDR2 SVGAGI (reference sequence). CDR3 length equals 14 residues. V shed 2 bases, J shed 4 bases, and the junction held 4 bases outside the gene matches. This CDR3 reads CASSYDREVYGYTF. In DNA, the CDR3 is TGTGCCAGCAGTTACGACAGGGAAGTCTATGGCTACACCTTC.

The chain uses TRBV5-5 and TRBJ2-4; 8 nucleotides align to TRBD2. The CDR3 runs 16 residues. V gave up 1 base and J gave up 1 base; unmatched junction bases: 4. CDR1 and CDR2 (germline): SGHKS, YYEKEE (reference sequence). This CDR3 reads CASSLTSGMAKNIQYF. The CDR3 DNA sequence: TGTGCCAGCAGCTTGACTAGCGGAATGGCCAAAAACATTCAGTACTTC.

The rearrangement joins TRBV6-4 to TRBJ1-6, with D maybe TRBD1 (5 bases). Between the trimmed V and J ends, which lost 2 bases and 5 bases, there was a span of 10 bases. The germline gives CDR1 MRHNA, CDR2 SNTAGT. This CDR3 is 15 amino acids long. This CDR3 is CASSDRGANNSPLHF. CDR3 nucleotide sequence: TGTGCCAGCAGTGACAGGGGTGCAAATAATTCACCCCTCCACTTT.

The DNA of the CDR3 is TGCAGCGTTGTACAGGGGGCGATCGCTTTCTTT. Amino acids: CSVVQGAIAFF. The V gene is TRBV29-1, the J gene TRBJ1-1; 9 positions agree with TRBD1. The V gene's germline CDR1 is SQVTM and CDR2 ANQGSEA. The CDR3 runs to 11 residues. The J segment lost 11 bases and the V segment lost 4 bases, leaving 5 bases of the junction unmatched.

This clone showed up just once. V usage is TRBV14 and J usage is TRBJ1-6, with no clear D. This CDR3 spans 13 amino acids. V was clipped by 2 bases and J by 10 bases, with 9 bases between them. Germline V gives CDR1 SGHDN, CDR2 FVKESK. CDR3 in DNA: TGTGCCAGCAGCCAACTGAGAGACTCACCCCTCCACTTT. It encodes CASSQLRDSPLHF. Using reference TRBV14 and TRBJ1-6 for the parts outside the CDR3, the full variable domain is EAGVTQFPSHSVIEKGQTVTLRCDPISGHDNLYWYRRVMGKEIKFLLHFVKESKQDESGMPNNRFLAERTGGTYSTLKVQPAELEDSGVYFCASSQLRDSPLHFGNGTRLTVT.

Concerning this clone itself: This same CDR3 is encoded by further DNA sequences in the sample. Here the CDR3 reads CASSVAYEQYF. The CDR3 DNA follows: TGTGCCAGCAGTGTAGCTTACGAGCAGTACTTC. The chain uses TRBV2 and TRBJ2-7; the D is unclear. The CDR3 is made up of 11 amino acids. V shed 4 bases and J shed 4 bases, with 5 bases lying between them. Per the germline V gene, CDR1 is SNHLY and CDR2 is FYNNEI. The full variable domain, in which reference TRBV2 and TRBJ2-7 provide the parts outside the CDR3, is EPEVTQTPSHQVTQMGQEVILRCVPISNHLYFYWYRQILGQKVEFLVSFYNNEISEKSEIFDDQFSVERPDGSNFTLKIRSTKLEDSAMYFCASSVAYEQYFGPGTRLTVT.

The chain uses TRBV7-2 and TRBJ1-5, with 8 bases matching TRBD1. The CDR3 extends over 16 amino acids. V shed 2 bases, J shed 4 bases, and the junction held 7 bases outside the gene matches. In germline, CDR1 is SGHTA, CDR2 FQGNSA. The CDR3 DNA is TGTGCCAGCAGCTTACAGGGGGCGCTGAGTAATCAGCCCCAGCATTTT. Translating gives CASSLQGALSNQPQHF.

For the CDR3, the DNA is TGTGCCAGCAGCCAAGGCGTGGGTTGGGACACTGAAGCTTTCTTT. Amino acids: CASSQGVGWDTEAFF. The chain recombines TRBV14 with TRBJ1-1; D is undetermined. CDR3 size: 15 residues. Trimming took off 1 base at V and 3 bases at J, with 12 bases between the two ends. Germline values: CDR1 SGHDN, CDR2 FVKESK.

The chain is built from TRBV4-1 and TRBJ2-5; weak D call: TRBD2 (6 bases). Germline V gene lookup returns CDR1 MGHRA and CDR2 YSYEKL. The V end lost 0 bases, the J end lost 1 base, and 15 bases lay between the germline ends. This CDR3 has 17 residues. The CDR3 DNA follows: TGCGCCAGCAGCCAAGATAAGGCTAGCGCTAGCCAAGAGACCCAGTACTTC. Translation gives CASSQDKASASQETQYF.

The chain uses TRBV10-2 and TRBJ1-3; D is unclear. The V gene's germline CDR1 is WSHSY and CDR2 SAAADI. Trimming pared 3 bases from V and 0 bases from J, leaving 9 bases between. This CDR3 region has 15 residues. CDR3 coding DNA: TGCGCCAGCAGTGACCGATGGACCTCTGGAAACACCATATATTTT. It yields the protein CASSDRWTSGNTIYF.

The rearrangement uses TRBV19 and TRBJ1-2; 10 nucleotides align to TRBD1. V was pared by 3 bases and J by 8 bases, with 9 bases of the junction left unmatched. In germline, CDR1 is LNHDA, CDR2 SQIVND (reference sequence). The CDR3 contains 15 residues. Here the CDR3 DNA reads TGTGCCAGTAGTATTGCTGACAGGGGGCAGAGAGGCTACACCTTC. It codes for CASSIADRGQRGYTF.

For this clone: A much larger clone is a single base away; this may be a read error. This same CDR3 is encoded by further DNA sequences in the sample. The chain employs TRBV4-1 and TRBJ2-2, with a tentative D call TRBD2 (5 bases). This CDR3 is built from 14 residues. CDR1 MGHRA and CDR2 YSYEKL come from the germline V gene. The CDR3 DNA reads TGCGCCAGCAGCCAAGATCCCCACACCGGGAAGCTGTTCTTT. Protein product: CASSQDPHTGKLFF.

This sequence joins TRBV29-1 and TRBJ2-7; D may be TRBD1 (5 bases). The germline V gene has CDR1 SQVTM and CDR2 ANQGSEA. This CDR3 has 14 residues. Between the trimmed V and J ends, which lost 1 base and 2 bases, there was a span of 12 bases. The CDR3 DNA is TGCAGCGTTGAAGTAAGGAGCAGGGCCTACGAGCAGTACTTC. The encoded protein is CSVEVRSRAYEQYF.

This clone came up a few times. The chain uses TRBV5-6 and TRBJ2-7; D possibly corresponds to TRBD2 (6 bases). The CDR3 has 16 amino acids. Deletions cut 0 bases from V and 3 bases from J, with 16 bases between. CDR1 is SGHDT, CDR2 YYEEEE, per germline. The CDR3 loop reads CASSLGTGLLNYEQYF. CDR3 sequence (DNA): TGTGCCAGCAGCTTGGGAACGGGACTTTTGAACTACGAGCAGTACTTC.

The J gene is TRBJ1-1, the V gene TRBV2; tentatively, D is TRBD1 (6 bases). V was clipped by 5 bases and J by 1 base, with 14 bases between them. The CDR3 runs 15 residues. Germline V gives CDR1 SNHLY, CDR2 FYNNEI. The CDR3 nucleotides read TGTGCCAGCAGTCTTCGACAGGCCCGGAACACTGAAGCTTTCTTT. Translation gives CASSLRQARNTEAFF.

The V gene is TRBV18, the J gene TRBJ2-2; D is undetermined. The CDR3 totals 14 residues. V was clipped by 3 bases and J by 7 bases, with 12 bases between them. Germline V gives CDR1 KGHSH, CDR2 LQKENI. The CDR3 loop reads CASSPPGRSGELFF. CDR3 DNA sequence: TGTGCCAGCTCACCCCCAGGTCGCAGCGGGGAGCTGTTTTTT.

V is TRBV18 and J is TRBJ1-2; D possibly corresponds to TRBD1 (5 bases). The CDR3 spans 16 residues. V lost 3 bases, J lost 6 bases, and 20 bases lay in between. Per germline, CDR1 KGHSH and CDR2 LQKENI. CDR3 amino acids: CASSPTREGKLNGYTF. DNA of the CDR3: TGTGCCAGCTCACCGACCAGGGAGGGGAAACTAAATGGCTACACCTTC.

The chain carries TRBV4-1 and TRBJ2-5, with D perhaps TRBD2 (5 bases). CDR1 and CDR2 (germline): MGHRA, YSYEKL. The V end was cut by 0 bases, the J end by 5 bases, with 13 bases between. CDR3 size: 15 residues. CDR3 DNA: TGCGCCAGCAGCCAAGATCGGGGTTGGTGGGAGACCCAGTACTTC. Translation: CASSQDRGWWETQYF.

The chain combines TRBV29-1 with TRBJ2-3; 7 bases are shared with TRBD2. The CDR3 contains 14 residues. Germline CDR1 and CDR2: SQVTM and ANQGSEA. J lost 0 bases, V lost 2 bases, and 2 bases had no gene match. This CDR3 is CSVESGGSTDTQYF. The CDR3 coding sequence is TGCAGCGTTGAATCGGGGGGAAGCACAGATACGCAGTATTTT.

Turning to this clone: Other nucleotide sequences from this sample produce the same CDR3. The rearrangement uses TRBV18 and TRBJ2-2; D gene uncertain. The germline V gene encodes CDR1 KGHSH and CDR2 LQKENI. Trimming took off 1 base at V and 8 bases at J, with 8 bases between the two ends. This CDR3 comprises 13 residues. The CDR3 reads CASSPQRSGELFF. CDR3 coding DNA: TGTGCCAGCTCACCACAGCGATCGGGGGAGCTGTTTTTT.

The chain couples TRBV5-1 to TRBJ2-3, with D possibly being TRBD2 (5 bases). V dropped 4 bases and J dropped 6 bases, with 15 bases sitting between them. The CDR3 loop spans 14 amino acids. Germline V gene lookup returns CDR1 SGHRS and CDR2 YFSETQ. The CDR3 DNA reads as TGCGCCAGCAGCCAACGAGGGCCGGGGGATACGCAGTATTTT. This encodes CASSQRGPGDTQYF.

This rearrangement joins TRBV7-6 to TRBJ2-7; D is possibly TRBD1 (5 bases). This CDR3 has 14 amino acids. Trimming took 1 base from V and 4 from J, leaving 11 bases between them. The V gene's germline CDR1 is SGHVS and CDR2 FNYEAQ. The CDR3 nucleotides read TGTGCCAGCAGCTTAGGGGGCCCACCTTACGAGCAGTACTTC. Translation: CASSLGGPPYEQYF.